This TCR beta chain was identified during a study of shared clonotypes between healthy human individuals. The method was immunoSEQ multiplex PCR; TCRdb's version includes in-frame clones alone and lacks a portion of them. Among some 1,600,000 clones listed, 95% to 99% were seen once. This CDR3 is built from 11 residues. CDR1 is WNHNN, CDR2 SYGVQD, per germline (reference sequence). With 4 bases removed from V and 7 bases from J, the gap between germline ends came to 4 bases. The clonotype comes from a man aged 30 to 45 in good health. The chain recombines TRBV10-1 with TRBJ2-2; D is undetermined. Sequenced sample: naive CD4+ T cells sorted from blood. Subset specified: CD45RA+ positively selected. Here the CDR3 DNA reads TGCGCCAGCAGTGGGAACGGGGAGCTGTTTTTT. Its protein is CASSGNGELFF.